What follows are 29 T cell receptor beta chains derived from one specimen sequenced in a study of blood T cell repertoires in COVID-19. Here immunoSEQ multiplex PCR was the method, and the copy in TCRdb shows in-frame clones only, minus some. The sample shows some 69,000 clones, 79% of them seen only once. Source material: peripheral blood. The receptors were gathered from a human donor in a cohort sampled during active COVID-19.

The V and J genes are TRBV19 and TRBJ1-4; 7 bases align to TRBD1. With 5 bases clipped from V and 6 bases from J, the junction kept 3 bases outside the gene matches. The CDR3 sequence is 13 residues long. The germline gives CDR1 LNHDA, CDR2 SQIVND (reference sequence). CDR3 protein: CASSQQGHEKLFF. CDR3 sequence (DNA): TGTGCCAGTAGTCAACAGGGGCATGAAAAACTGTTTTTT.

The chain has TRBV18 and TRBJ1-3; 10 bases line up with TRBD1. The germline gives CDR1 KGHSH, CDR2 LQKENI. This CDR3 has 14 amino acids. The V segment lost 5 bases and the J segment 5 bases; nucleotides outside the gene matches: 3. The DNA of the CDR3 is TGTGCCAGCTCAGCGGGACAGGGGAGAAACACCATATATTTT. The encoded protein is CASSAGQGRNTIYF.

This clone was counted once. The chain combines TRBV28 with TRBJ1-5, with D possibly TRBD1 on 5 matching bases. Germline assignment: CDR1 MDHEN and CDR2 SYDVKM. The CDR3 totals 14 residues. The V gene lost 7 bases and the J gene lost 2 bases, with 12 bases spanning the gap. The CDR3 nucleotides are TGTGCCAGCACTTACGACAGCGGCAATCAGCCCCAGCATTTT. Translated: CASTYDSGNQPQHF.

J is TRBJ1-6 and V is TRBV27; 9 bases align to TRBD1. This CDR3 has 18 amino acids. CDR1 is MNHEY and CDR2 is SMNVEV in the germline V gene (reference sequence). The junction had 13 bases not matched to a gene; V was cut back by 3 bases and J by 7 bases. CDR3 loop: CASSLIQPGQGSNSPLHF. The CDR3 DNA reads TGTGCCAGCAGTTTGATACAACCGGGACAGGGATCAAATTCACCCCTCCACTTT.

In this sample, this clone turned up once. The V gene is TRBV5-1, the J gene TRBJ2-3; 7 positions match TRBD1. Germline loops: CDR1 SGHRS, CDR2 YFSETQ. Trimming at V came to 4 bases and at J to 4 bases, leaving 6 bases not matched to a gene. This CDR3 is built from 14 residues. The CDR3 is CASSPGGVADTQYF. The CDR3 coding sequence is TGCGCCAGCAGCCCAGGGGGTGTGGCAGATACGCAGTATTTT.

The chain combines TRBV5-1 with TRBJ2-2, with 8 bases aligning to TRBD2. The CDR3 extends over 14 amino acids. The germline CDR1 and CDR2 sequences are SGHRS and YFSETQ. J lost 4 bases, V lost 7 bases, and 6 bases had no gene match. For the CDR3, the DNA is TGCGCCAGCGGTAAACTAGCGGCCACCGGGGAGCTGTTTTTT. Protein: CASGKLAATGELFF. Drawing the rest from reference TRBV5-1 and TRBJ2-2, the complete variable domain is KAGVTQTPRYLIKTRGQQVTLSCSPISGHRSVSWYQQTPGQGLQFLFEYFSETQRNKGNFPGRFSGRQFSNSRSEMNVSTLELGDSALYLCASGKLAATGELFFGEGSRLTVL.

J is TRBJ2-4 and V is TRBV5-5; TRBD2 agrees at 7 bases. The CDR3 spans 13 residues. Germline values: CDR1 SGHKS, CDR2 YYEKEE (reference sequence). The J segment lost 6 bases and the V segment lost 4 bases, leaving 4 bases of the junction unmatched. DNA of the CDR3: TGTGCCAGCAGCGGGACTAATAGAAACATTCAGTACTTC. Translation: CASSGTNRNIQYF.

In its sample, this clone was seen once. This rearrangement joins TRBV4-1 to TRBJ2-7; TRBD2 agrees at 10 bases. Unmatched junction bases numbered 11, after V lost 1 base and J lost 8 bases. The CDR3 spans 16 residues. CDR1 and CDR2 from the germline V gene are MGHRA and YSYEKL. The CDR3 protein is CASSQVASGSLHQQYF. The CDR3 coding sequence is TGCGCCAGCAGCCAAGTGGCTAGCGGGAGCCTCCATCAGCAGTACTTC.

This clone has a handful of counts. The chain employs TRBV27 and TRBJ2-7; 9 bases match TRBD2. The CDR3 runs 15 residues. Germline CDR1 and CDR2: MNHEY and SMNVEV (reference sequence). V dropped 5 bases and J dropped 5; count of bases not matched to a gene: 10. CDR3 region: CASSRIAGVENEQYF. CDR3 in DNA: TGTGCCAGCAGTCGCATAGCGGGAGTTGAGAACGAGCAGTACTTC.

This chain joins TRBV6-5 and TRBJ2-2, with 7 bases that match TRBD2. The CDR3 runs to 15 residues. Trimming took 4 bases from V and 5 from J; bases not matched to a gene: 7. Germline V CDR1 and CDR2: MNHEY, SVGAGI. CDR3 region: CASSWGGGGTGELFF. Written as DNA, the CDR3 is TGTGCCAGCAGTTGGGGCGGGGGAGGAACCGGGGAGCTGTTTTTT.

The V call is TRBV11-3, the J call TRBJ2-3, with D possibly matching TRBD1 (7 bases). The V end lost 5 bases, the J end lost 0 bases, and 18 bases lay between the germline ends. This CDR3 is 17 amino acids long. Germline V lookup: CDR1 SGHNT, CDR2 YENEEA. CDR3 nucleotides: TGTGCCAGCAGCCAGGGGGGTGATAGCGGAAGCACAGATACGCAGTATTTT. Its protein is CASSQGGDSGSTDTQYF.

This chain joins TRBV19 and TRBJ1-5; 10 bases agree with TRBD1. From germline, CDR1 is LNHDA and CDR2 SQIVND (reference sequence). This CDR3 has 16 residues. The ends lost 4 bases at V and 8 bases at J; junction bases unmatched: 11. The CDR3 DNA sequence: TGTGCCAGTAGTAGAACAGCCGGGACAGGGGAGAAGCCCCAGCATTTT. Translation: CASSRTAGTGEKPQHF.

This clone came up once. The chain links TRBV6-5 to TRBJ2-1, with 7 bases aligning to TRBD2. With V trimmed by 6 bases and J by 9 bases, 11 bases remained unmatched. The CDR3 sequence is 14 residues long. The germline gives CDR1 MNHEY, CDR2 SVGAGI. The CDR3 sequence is CASRRTESGTEQFF. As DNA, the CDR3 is TGTGCCAGCAGGCGGACCGAGAGCGGGACTGAGCAGTTCTTC.

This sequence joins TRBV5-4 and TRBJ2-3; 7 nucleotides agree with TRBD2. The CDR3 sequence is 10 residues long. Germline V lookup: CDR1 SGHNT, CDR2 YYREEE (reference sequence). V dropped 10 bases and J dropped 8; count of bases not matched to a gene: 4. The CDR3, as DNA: TGTGCCGTCGGGGGGATTACGCAGTATTTT. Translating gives CAVGGITQYF. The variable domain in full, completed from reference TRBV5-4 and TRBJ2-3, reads ETGVTQSPTHLIKTRGQQVTLRCSSQSGHNTVSWYQQALGQGPQFIFQYYREEENGRGNFPPRFSGLQFPNYSSELNVNALELDDSALYLCAVGGITQYFGPGTRLTVL.

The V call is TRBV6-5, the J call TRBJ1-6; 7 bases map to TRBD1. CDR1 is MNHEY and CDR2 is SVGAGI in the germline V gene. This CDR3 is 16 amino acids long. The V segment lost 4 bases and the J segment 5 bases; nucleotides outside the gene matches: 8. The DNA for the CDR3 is TGTGCCAGCAGTTCCCAGGGGGGTGCAAATAATTCACCCCTCCACTTT. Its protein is CASSSQGGANNSPLHF.

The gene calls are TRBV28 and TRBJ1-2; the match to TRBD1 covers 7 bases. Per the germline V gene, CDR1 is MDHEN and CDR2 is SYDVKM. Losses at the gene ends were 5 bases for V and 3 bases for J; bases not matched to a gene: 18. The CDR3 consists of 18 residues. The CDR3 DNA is TGTGCCAGCAGTCCACCCCCTGGACAGGCGTTAGGGGACTATGGCTACACCTTC. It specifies CASSPPPGQALGDYGYTF.

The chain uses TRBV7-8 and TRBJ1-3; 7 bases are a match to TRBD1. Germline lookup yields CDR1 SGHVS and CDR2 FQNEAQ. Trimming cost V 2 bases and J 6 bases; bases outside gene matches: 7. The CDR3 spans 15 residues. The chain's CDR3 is CASSLRDRSLNTIYF. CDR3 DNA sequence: TGTGCCAGCAGCTTACGGGACAGATCCTTAAACACCATATATTTT. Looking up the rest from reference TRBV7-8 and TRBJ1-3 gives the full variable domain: GAGVSQSPRYKVAKRGQDVALRCDPISGHVSLFWYQQALGQGPEFLTYFQNEAQLDKSGLPSDRFFAERPEGSVSTLKIQRTQQEDSAVYLCASSLRDRSLNTIYFGEGSWLTVV.

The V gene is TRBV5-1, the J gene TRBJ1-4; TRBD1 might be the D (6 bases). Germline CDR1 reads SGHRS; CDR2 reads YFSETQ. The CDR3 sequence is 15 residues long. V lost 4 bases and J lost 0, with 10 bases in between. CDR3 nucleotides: TGCGCCAGCAGCGGCAGGGGTTCAACTAATGAAAAACTGTTTTTT. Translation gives CASSGRGSTNEKLFF.

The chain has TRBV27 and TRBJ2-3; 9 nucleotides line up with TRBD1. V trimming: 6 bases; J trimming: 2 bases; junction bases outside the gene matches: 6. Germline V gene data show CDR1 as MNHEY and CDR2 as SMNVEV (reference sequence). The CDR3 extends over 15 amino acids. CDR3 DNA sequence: TGTGCCAGCAGCCTAGGGACAGGGAACACAGATACGCAGTATTTT. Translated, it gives CASSLGTGNTDTQYF.

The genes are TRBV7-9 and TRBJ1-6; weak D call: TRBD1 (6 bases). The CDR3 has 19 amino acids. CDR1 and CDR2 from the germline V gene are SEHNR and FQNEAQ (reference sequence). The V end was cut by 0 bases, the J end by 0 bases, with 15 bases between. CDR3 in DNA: TGTGCCAGCAGCTTAGCATCCCTTACAGGGAGCTCCTATAATTCACCCCTCCACTTT. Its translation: CASSLASLTGSSYNSPLHF. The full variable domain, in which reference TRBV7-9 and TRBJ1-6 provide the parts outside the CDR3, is DTGVSQNPRHKITKRGQNVTFRCDPISEHNRLYWYRQTLGQGPEFLTYFQNEAQLEKSRLLSDRFSAERPKGSFSTLEIQRTEQGDSAMYLCASSLASLTGSSYNSPLHFGNGTRLTVT.

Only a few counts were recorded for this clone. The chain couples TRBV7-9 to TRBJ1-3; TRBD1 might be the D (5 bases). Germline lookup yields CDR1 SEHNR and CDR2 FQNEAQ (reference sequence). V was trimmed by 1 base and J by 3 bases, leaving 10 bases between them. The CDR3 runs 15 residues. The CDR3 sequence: CASSLVGARGNTIYF. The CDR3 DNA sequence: TGTGCCAGCAGCTTAGTAGGGGCGCGTGGAAACACCATATATTTT. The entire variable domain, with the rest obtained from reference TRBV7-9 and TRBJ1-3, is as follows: DTGVSQNPRHKITKRGQNVTFRCDPISEHNRLYWYRQTLGQGPEFLTYFQNEAQLEKSRLLSDRFSAERPKGSFSTLEIQRTEQGDSAMYLCASSLVGARGNTIYFGEGSWLTVV.

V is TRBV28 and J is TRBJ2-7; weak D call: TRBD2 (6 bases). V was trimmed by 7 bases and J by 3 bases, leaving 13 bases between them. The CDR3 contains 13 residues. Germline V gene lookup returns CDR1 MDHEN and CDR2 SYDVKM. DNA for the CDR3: TGTGCCAGCATGGGGGGAGCCCGCTACGAGCAGTACTTC. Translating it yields CASMGGARYEQYF.

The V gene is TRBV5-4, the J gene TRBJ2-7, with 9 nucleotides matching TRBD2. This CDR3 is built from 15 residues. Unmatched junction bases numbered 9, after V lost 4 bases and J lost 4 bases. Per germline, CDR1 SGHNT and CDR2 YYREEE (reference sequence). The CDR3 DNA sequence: TGTGCCAGCAGCCGGGCCCCTAGCGGGGATTACGAGCAGTACTTC. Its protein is CASSRAPSGDYEQYF. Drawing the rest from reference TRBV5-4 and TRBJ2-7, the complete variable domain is ETGVTQSPTHLIKTRGQQVTLRCSSQSGHNTVSWYQQALGQGPQFIFQYYREEENGRGNFPPRFSGLQFPNYSSELNVNALELDDSALYLCASSRAPSGDYEQYFGPGTRLTVT.

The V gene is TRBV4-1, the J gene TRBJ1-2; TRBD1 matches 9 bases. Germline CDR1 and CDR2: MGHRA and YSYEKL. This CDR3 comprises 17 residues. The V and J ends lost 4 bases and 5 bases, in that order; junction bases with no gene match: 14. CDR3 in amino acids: CASSPTQNRDRDYGYTF. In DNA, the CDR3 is TGCGCCAGCAGCCCTACTCAAAACCGGGACAGGGATTATGGCTACACCTTC.

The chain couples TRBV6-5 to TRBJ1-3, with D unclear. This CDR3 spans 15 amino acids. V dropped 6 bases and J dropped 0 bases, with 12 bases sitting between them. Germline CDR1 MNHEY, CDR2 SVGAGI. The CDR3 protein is CASSRGFSSGNTIYF. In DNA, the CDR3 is TGTGCCAGCAGCCGCGGGTTTTCCTCTGGAAACACCATATATTTT.

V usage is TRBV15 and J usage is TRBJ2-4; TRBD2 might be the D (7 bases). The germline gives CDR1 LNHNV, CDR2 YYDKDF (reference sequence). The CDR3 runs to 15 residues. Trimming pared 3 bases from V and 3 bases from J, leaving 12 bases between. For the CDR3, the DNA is TGTGCCACCAGCAGGAGGGGGGGCGGCAAAAACATTCAGTACTTC. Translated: CATSRRGGGKNIQYF. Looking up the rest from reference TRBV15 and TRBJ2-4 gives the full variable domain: DAMVIQNPRYQVTQFGKPVTLSCSQTLNHNVMYWYQQKSSQAPKLLFHYYDKDFNNEADTPDNFQSRRPNTSFCFLDIRSPGLGDTAMYLCATSRRGGGKNIQYFGAGTRLSVL.

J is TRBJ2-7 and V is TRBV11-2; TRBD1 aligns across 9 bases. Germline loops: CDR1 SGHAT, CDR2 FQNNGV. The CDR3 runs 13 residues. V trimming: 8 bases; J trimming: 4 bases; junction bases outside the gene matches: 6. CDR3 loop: CASARDRVYEQYF. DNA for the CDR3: TGTGCCAGCGCCCGGGACAGGGTGTACGAGCAGTACTTC. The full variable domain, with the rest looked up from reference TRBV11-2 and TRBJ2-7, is EAGVAQSPRYKIIEKRQSVAFWCNPISGHATLYWYQQILGQGPKLLIQFQNNGVVDDSQLPKDRFSAERLKGVDSTLKIQPAKLEDSAVYLCASARDRVYEQYFGPGTRLTVT.

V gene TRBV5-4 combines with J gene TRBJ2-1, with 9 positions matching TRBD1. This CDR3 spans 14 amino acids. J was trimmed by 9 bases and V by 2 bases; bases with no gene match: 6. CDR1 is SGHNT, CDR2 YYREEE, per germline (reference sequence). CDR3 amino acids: CASSFPGQGGEQFF. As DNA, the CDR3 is TGTGCCAGCAGCTTTCCGGGACAGGGAGGTGAGCAGTTCTTC.

CDR3 sequence: CASSSGQDRYGYTF. The CDR3 DNA follows: TGTGCCAGCAGCTCGGGACAGGACCGCTATGGCTACACCTTC. The V and J genes are TRBV7-9 and TRBJ1-2, with 8 bases identical to TRBD1. From germline, CDR1 is SEHNR and CDR2 FQNEAQ (reference sequence). V lost 4 bases and J lost 4; bases outside the gene matches: 5. The CDR3 consists of 14 residues.